These 23 T cell receptor beta chains were all obtained from the same sample, sequenced in a study of blood T cell repertoires in COVID-19. Data came from immunoSEQ multiplex PCR; TCRdb stores just in-frame clones and leaves some out. The sample consists of around 250,000 clones, 84% of them appearing once. Sample: peripheral blood. The source is a woman aged 40 to 50 who had recovered from COVID-19.

The chain joins TRBV5-1 to TRBJ2-7; perhaps TRBD1 as D (6 bases). CDR1 is SGHRS, CDR2 YFSETQ, per germline. Deletions cut 5 bases from V and 2 bases from J, with 11 bases between. This CDR3 has 13 residues. CDR3: CASRQQGPYEQYF. CDR3 nucleotides: TGCGCCAGCAGGCAACAGGGCCCCTACGAGCAGTACTTC.

This chain uses TRBV28 with TRBJ2-7; D is perhaps TRBD1 (6 bases). V was clipped by 7 bases and J by 0 bases, with 16 bases between them. The CDR3 runs 15 residues. The germline V gene has CDR1 MDHEN and CDR2 SYDVKM. The CDR3, as DNA: TGTGCCAGCAACAAACCGGGACAAGGCTCCTACGAGCAGTACTTC. This sequence encodes CASNKPGQGSYEQYF.

The V and J genes are TRBV5-4 and TRBJ2-7, with 7 bases matching TRBD2. The trim removed 0 bases at V and 3 bases at J, leaving 6 bases unmatched. The CDR3 contains 15 residues. From germline, CDR1 is SGHNT and CDR2 YYREEE (reference sequence). In DNA, the CDR3 is TGTGCCAGCAGCTTGGGGACTAGGAGTCTCTACGAGCAGTACTTC. Protein product: CASSLGTRSLYEQYF.

The chain couples TRBV27 to TRBJ2-6; the match to TRBD1 covers 8 bases. The length of the CDR3 is 16 residues. The J segment lost 8 bases and the V segment lost 6 bases, leaving 12 bases of the junction unmatched. CDR1 is MNHEY and CDR2 is SMNVEV in the germline V gene (reference sequence). The CDR3 sequence: CASSSYDRGSTNVLTF. In nucleotides, the CDR3 is TGTGCCAGCAGCAGCTACGACAGGGGTAGTACCAACGTCCTGACTTTC.

This chain links TRBV5-6 with TRBJ2-7, with a tentative D call TRBD1 (5 bases). Germline V lookup: CDR1 SGHDT, CDR2 YYEEEE. There are 15 residues in the CDR3. Trimming stripped 3 bases from V and 2 bases from J, with 15 bases between. The DNA for the CDR3 is TGTGCCAGCAGCTCCCGGTCAGGGAACCCCTACGAGCAGTACTTC. This translates into CASSSRSGNPYEQYF.

The chain recombines TRBV5-1 with TRBJ2-5; D uncertain. Trimming removed 7 bases at V and 3 bases at J, with 16 bases between. In germline, CDR1 is SGHRS, CDR2 YFSETQ. This CDR3 contains 14 residues. Here the CDR3 DNA reads TGCGCCAGCTCCCAAGCCTCCACAGAAGAGACCCAGTACTTC. Its protein product is CASSQASTEETQYF.

J is TRBJ2-3 and V is TRBV5-1; 10 bases are a match to TRBD2. V lost 4 bases to trimming and J lost 1 base; unmatched junction nucleotides: 3. Germline values: CDR1 SGHRS, CDR2 YFSETQ. This CDR3 contains 15 residues. Written as DNA, the CDR3 is TGCGCCAGCAGCCGAACTAGCGGGGGCACAGATACGCAGTATTTT. Encoded protein: CASSRTSGGTDTQYF.

V usage is TRBV28 and J usage is TRBJ1-5; 8 bases fit TRBD1. CDR1 is MDHEN and CDR2 is SYDVKM in the germline V gene. The CDR3 contains 16 residues. The trim removed 5 bases at V and 3 bases at J, leaving 9 bases unmatched. The chain's CDR3 is CASSRGDRTFNQPQHF. CDR3 nucleotides: TGTGCCAGCAGTCGAGGGGACAGGACCTTCAATCAGCCCCAGCATTTT. Full variable domain (missing parts from reference TRBV28 and TRBJ1-5): DVKVTQSSRYLVKRTGEKVFLECVQDMDHENMFWYRQDPGLGLRLIYFSYDVKMKEKGDIPEGYSVSREKKERFSLILESASTNQTSMYLCASSRGDRTFNQPQHFGDGTRLSIL.

The V call is TRBV5-1, the J call TRBJ2-5, with a weak D call TRBD1 (5 bases). The CDR3 spans 14 residues. The germline V gene encodes CDR1 SGHRS and CDR2 YFSETQ. Trimming left V 1 base short and J 4 bases short, with 11 bases between. Written as DNA, the CDR3 is TGCGCCAGCAGCTTGCTAGGGGTTCTAGAGACCCAGTACTTC. Its translation is CASSLLGVLETQYF.

V usage is TRBV4-1 and J usage is TRBJ2-3, with D possibly matching TRBD1 (5 bases). V shed 1 base and J shed 0 bases, with 14 bases lying between them. The germline gives CDR1 MGHRA, CDR2 YSYEKL. The CDR3 covers 17 residues. The CDR3 region is CASSQGTLRDSTDTQYF. Written as DNA, the CDR3 is TGCGCCAGCAGCCAAGGAACCCTCAGGGATAGCACAGATACGCAGTATTTT.

The chain uses TRBV19 and TRBJ2-7; D is unclear. CDR1 is LNHDA and CDR2 is SQIVND in the germline V gene (reference sequence). Trimming cost V 4 bases and J 3 bases, with 10 bases left between them. The CDR3 consists of 13 residues. CDR3 DNA: TGTGCCAGTAGTACCTTTAACAACTACGAGCAGTACTTC. Translating it yields CASSTFNNYEQYF.

The chain is built from TRBV7-8 and TRBJ2-2, with 7 bases fitting TRBD2. Looked up from germline, CDR1 is SGHVS and CDR2 is FQNEAQ. The CDR3 contains 17 residues. Trimming took 5 bases from V and 1 from J; bases not matched to a gene: 10. The CDR3 nucleotides read TGTGCCAGCAGCCTCGACAGAGCGGGGAGGAACACCGGGGAGCTGTTTTTT. This encodes CASSLDRAGRNTGELFF.

The chain recombines TRBV6-1 with TRBJ1-2; 8 nucleotides line up with TRBD1. Germline V gives CDR1 MNHNS, CDR2 SASEGT. Germline trimming cut 1 base from V and 5 bases from J; bases unmatched to any gene: 3. The length of the CDR3 is 14 residues. Here the CDR3 DNA reads TGTGCCAGCAGTGAAGGGACAGGGTATTATGGCTACACCTTC. It encodes CASSEGTGYYGYTF.

The chain couples TRBV28 to TRBJ1-5; no clear D gene. CDR3 size: 15 residues. Germline V gene lookup returns CDR1 MDHEN and CDR2 SYDVKM. V was shortened by 5 bases and J by 4 bases, with 15 bases between the two germline ends. CDR3 in amino acids: CASSPGGRLNQPQHF. In nucleotides, the CDR3 is TGTGCCAGCAGTCCCGGAGGGAGACTAAATCAGCCCCAGCATTTT.

This chain joins TRBV27 and TRBJ2-3; 9 nucleotides align to TRBD1. Unmatched junction bases numbered 8, after V lost 2 bases and J lost 2 bases. Germline CDR1 MNHEY, CDR2 SMNVEV (reference sequence). The CDR3 spans 17 residues. Here the CDR3 reads CASSLEGQGMATDTQYF. CDR3 coding DNA: TGTGCCAGCAGTTTAGAGGGACAGGGCATGGCCACAGATACGCAGTATTTT.

The chain carries TRBV19 and TRBJ2-7; 8 bases line up with TRBD1. The germline gives CDR1 LNHDA, CDR2 SQIVND (reference sequence). The CDR3 runs 14 residues. Trimming at V came to 5 bases and at J to 8 bases, leaving 11 bases not matched to a gene. In DNA form, the CDR3 reads TGTGCCAGTAGTCCCACGACAGGGGTAAGCAAGCAGTACTTC. Its translation: CASSPTTGVSKQYF.

The chain has TRBV30 and TRBJ2-5, with 7 bases lining up with TRBD1. This CDR3 contains 14 residues. Germline V lookup: CDR1 GTSNPN, CDR2 SVGIG (reference sequence). Trimming took 5 bases from V and 2 from J; bases not matched to a gene: 8. The CDR3 DNA sequence: TGTGCCTGGGACTACAGGGGAATACAAGAGACCCAGTACTTC. Amino acid sequence: CAWDYRGIQETQYF. Full variable domain (outside the CDR3, taken from reference TRBV30 and TRBJ2-5): SQTIHQWPATLVQPVGSPLSLECTVEGTSNPNLYWYRQAAGRGLQLLFYSVGIGQISSEVPQNLSASRPQDRQFILSSKKLLLSDSGFYLCAWDYRGIQETQYFGPGTRLLVL.

The chain employs TRBV4-1 and TRBJ2-4; D call uncertain. V lost 0 bases, J lost 0 bases, and 9 bases lay in between. The V gene's germline CDR1 is MGHRA and CDR2 YSYEKL. The CDR3 is 16 residues long. The chain's CDR3 is CASSQEGSLAKNIQYF. CDR3 coding DNA: TGCGCCAGCAGCCAAGAGGGCAGTCTAGCCAAAAACATTCAGTACTTC.

This clone was seen only once. This chain uses TRBV29-1 with TRBJ2-7; 10 nucleotides agree with TRBD2. V lost 5 bases to trimming and J lost 2 bases; unmatched junction nucleotides: 0. The CDR3 contains 12 residues. CDR1 is SQVTM, CDR2 ANQGSEA, per germline. The CDR3 coding sequence is TGCAGCGTTAGCGGGGGGGCCTACGAGCAGTACTTC. It yields the protein CSVSGGAYEQYF.

The chain carries TRBV6-5 and TRBJ2-7; D gene ambiguous. Looked up from germline, CDR1 is MNHEY and CDR2 is SVGAGI. The CDR3 extends over 12 amino acids. Trimming took off 5 bases at V and 0 bases at J, with 5 bases between the two ends. CDR3 protein: CASSLSSYEQYF. The CDR3, as DNA: TGTGCCAGCAGTCTTAGCTCCTACGAGCAGTACTTC.

This rearrangement joins TRBV19 to TRBJ1-1; D is undetermined. V was shortened by 3 bases and J by 6 bases, with 17 bases between the two germline ends. CDR1 is LNHDA and CDR2 is SQIVND in the germline V gene (reference sequence). The CDR3 covers 15 residues. For the CDR3, the DNA is TGTGCCAGTAGTATTCGAGCGGCCCTGAAAGCTGAAGCTTTCTTT. Translation: CASSIRAALKAEAFF. Combining the CDR3 with reference TRBV19 and TRBJ1-1 gives the whole variable domain DGGITQSPKYLFRKEGQNVTLSCEQNLNHDAMYWYRQDPGQGLRLIYYSQIVNDFQKGDIAEGYSVSREKKESFPLTVTSAQKNPTAFYLCASSIRAALKAEAFFGQGTRLTVV.

CDR3 DNA sequence: TGTGCCAGCAGGGGACAGGGGGACTATGGCTACACCTTC. Translating gives CASRGQGDYGYTF. This chain connects TRBV3-1 (or the pseudogene TRBV3-2) to TRBJ1-2; 11 bases match TRBD1. CDR1 is LGHDT and CDR2 is YNNKEL in the germline V gene (reference sequence). The CDR3 extends over 13 amino acids. Trimming at V came to 6 bases and at J to 3 bases, leaving 0 bases not matched to a gene.

This chain joins TRBV6-5 and TRBJ1-4; D possibly corresponds to TRBD1 (5 bases). This CDR3 is built from 15 residues. V lost 7 bases to trimming and J lost 8 bases, with 20 bases between them. Germline CDR1 is MNHEY and CDR2 is SVGAGI. The CDR3 nucleotides are TGTGCCAGCACAAGATCGTGGCAGGGTGTCGAAAAACTGTTTTTT. This translates into CASTRSWQGVEKLFF.